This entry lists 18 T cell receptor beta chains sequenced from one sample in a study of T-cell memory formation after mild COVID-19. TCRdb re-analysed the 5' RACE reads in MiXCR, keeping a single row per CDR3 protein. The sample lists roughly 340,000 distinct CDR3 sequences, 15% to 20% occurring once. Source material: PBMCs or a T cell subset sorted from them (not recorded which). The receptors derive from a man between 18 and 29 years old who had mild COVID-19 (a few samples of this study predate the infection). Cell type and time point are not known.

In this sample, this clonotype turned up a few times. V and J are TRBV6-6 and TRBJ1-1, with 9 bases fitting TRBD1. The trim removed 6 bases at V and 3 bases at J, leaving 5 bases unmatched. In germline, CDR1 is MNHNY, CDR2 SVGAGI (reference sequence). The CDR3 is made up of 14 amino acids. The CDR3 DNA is TGTGCCAGCAGCAGATGGACAGGGGACACTGAAGCTTTCTTT. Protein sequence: CASSRWTGDTEAFF.

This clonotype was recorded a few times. The CDR3 reads CASSYSNRVNTEAFF. CDR3 bases: TGTGCCAGCAGTTACTCGAACAGGGTGAACACTGAAGCTTTCTTT. The V call is TRBV6-6, the J call TRBJ1-1; the D gene is possibly TRBD1 (6 bases). Trimming took 0 bases from V and 0 from J, leaving 8 bases between them. The CDR3 has 15 amino acids. The germline gives CDR1 MNHNY, CDR2 SVGAGI (reference sequence).

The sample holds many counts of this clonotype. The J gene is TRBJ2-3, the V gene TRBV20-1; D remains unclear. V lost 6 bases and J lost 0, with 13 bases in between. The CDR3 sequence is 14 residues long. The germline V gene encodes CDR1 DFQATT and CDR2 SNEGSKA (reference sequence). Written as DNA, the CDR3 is TGCAGTGCCCGGACCCTAGGTAGCACAGATACGCAGTATTTT. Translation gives CSARTLGSTDTQYF.

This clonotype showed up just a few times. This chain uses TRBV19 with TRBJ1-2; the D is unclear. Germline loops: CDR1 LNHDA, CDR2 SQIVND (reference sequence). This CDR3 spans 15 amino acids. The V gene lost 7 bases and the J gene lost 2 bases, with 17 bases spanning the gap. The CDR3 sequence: CASTTAQEVNYGYTF. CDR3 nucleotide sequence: TGTGCCAGTACCACCGCGCAGGAGGTGAACTATGGCTACACCTTC. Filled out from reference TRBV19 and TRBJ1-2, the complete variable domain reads DGGITQSPKYLFRKEGQNVTLSCEQNLNHDAMYWYRQDPGQGLRLIYYSQIVNDFQKGDIAEGYSVSREKKESFPLTVTSAQKNPTAFYLCASTTAQEVNYGYTFGSGTRLTVV.

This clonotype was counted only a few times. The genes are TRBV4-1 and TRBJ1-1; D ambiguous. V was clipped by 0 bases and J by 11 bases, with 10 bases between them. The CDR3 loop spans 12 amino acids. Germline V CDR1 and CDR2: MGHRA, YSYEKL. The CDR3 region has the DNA TGCGCCAGCAGCCAAGATGGGAATGGGGCTTTCTTT. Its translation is CASSQDGNGAFF.

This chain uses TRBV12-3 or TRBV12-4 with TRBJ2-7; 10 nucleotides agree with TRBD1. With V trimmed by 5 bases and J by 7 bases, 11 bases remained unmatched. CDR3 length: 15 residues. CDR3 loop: CASSRGDRGQREQYF. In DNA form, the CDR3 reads TGTGCCAGCAGTAGGGGGGACAGGGGCCAGAGAGAGCAGTACTTC.

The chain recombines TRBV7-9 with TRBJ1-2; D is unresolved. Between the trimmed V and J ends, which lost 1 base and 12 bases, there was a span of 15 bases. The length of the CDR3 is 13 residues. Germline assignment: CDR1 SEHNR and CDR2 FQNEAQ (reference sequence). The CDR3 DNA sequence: TGTGCCAGCAGCTTAGGGACGGGGTCTGGTCACACCTTC. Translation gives CASSLGTGSGHTF.

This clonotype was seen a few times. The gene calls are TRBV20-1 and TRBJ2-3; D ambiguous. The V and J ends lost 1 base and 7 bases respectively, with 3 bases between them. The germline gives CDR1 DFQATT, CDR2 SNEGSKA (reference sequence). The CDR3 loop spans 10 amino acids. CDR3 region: CSARVNTQYF. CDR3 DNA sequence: TGCAGTGCTAGAGTGAATACGCAGTATTTT.

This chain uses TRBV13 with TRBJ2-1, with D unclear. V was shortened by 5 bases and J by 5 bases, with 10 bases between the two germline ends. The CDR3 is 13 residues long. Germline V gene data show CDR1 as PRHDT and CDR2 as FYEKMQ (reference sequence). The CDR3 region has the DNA TGTGCCAGCAGCGCCCGGATTCACAATGAGCAGTTCTTC. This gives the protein CASSARIHNEQFF.

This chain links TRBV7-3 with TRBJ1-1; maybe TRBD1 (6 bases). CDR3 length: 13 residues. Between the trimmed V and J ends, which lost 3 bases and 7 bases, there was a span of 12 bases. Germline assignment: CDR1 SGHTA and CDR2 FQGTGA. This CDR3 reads CASSFHRDGEAFF. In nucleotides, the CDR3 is TGTGCCAGCAGCTTCCACAGGGACGGTGAAGCTTTCTTT. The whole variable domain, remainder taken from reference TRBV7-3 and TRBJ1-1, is GAGVSQTPSNKVTEKGKYVELRCDPISGHTALYWYRQSLGQGPEFLIYFQGTGAADDSGLPNDRFFAVRPEGSVSTLKIQRTERGDSAVYLCASSFHRDGEAFFGQGTRLTVV.

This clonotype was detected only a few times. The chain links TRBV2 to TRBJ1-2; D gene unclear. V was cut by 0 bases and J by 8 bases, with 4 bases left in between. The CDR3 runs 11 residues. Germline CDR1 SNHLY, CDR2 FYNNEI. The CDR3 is CASSEAWGYTF. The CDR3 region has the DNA TGTGCCAGCAGTGAAGCTTGGGGCTACACCTTC.

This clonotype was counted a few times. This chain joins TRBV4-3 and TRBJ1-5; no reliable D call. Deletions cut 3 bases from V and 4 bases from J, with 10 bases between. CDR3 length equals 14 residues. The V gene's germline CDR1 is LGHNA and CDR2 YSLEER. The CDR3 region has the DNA TGCGCCAGCAGCCACGGACTAGGGAATCAGCCCCAGCATTTT. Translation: CASSHGLGNQPQHF.

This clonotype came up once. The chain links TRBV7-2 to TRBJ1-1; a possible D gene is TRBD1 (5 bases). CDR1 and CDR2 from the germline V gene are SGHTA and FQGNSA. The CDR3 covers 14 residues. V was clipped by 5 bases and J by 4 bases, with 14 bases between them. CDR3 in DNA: TGTGCCAGCAGCCCTCAGCCGGGGGGCACTGAAGCTTTCTTT. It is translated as CASSPQPGGTEAFF.

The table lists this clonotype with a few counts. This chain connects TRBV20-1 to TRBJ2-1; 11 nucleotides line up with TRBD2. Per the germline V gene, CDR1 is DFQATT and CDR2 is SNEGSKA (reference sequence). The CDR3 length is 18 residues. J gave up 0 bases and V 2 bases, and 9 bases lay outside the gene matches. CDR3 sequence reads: CSARSSSSGGRSYNEQFF. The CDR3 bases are TGCAGTGCTAGATCCTCTTCTAGCGGGGGGCGCTCCTACAATGAGCAGTTCTTC.

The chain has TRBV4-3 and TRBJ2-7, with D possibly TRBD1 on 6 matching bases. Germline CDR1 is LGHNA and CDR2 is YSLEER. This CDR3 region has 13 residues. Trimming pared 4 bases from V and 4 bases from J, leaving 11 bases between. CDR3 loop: CASSPSGEYEQYF. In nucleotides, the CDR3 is TGCGCCAGCAGCCCCTCAGGGGAGTACGAGCAGTACTTC.

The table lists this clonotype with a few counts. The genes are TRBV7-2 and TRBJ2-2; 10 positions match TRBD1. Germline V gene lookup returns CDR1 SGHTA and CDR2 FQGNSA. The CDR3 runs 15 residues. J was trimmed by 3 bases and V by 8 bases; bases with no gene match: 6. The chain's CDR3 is CASRRQGAYTGELFF. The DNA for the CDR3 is TGTGCCAGCCGCAGACAGGGGGCGTACACCGGGGAGCTGTTTTTT.

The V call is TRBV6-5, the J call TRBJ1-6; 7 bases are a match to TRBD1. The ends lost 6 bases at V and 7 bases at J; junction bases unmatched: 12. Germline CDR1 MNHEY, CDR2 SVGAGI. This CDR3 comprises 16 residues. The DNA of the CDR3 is TGTGCCAGCAGGCCCTCCTACAGGGGAGCGAATTCACCCCTCCACTTT. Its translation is CASRPSYRGANSPLHF.

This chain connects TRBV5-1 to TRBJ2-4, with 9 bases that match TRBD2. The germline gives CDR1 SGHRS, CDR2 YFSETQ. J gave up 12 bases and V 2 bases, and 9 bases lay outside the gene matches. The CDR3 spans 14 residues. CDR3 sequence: CASSLLAGAGDQYF. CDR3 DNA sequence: TGCGCCAGCAGCTTATTAGCGGGGGCAGGGGATCAGTACTTC.